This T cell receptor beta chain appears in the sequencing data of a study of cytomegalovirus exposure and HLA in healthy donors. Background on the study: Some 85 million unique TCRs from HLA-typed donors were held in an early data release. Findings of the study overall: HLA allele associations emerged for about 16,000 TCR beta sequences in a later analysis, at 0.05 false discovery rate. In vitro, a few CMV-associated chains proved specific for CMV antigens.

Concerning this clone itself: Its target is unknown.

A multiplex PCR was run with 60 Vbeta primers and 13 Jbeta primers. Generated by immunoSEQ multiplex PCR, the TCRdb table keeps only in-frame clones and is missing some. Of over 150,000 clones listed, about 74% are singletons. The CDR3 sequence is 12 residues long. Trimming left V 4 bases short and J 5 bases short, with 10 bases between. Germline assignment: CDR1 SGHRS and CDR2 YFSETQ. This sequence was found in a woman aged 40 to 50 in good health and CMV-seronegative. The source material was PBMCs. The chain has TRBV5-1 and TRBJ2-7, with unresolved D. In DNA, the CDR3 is TGCGCCAGCAGCGCGGCCCTTCACGAGCAGTACTTC. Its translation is CASSAALHEQYF.